This T cell receptor beta chain was identified in a study of blood T cells in healthy people across ages. A minimum of 5.5 micrograms of total RNA was extracted per sample. The table lists this clonotype with a few counts. Together with a sample-barcoded 5' primer, a J-beta primer mix was included in a second PCR lasting about 6 to 11 cycles. TCRdb re-called the 5' RACE reads with MiXCR, one entry per CDR3 protein. This table has 750,000 to 1,000,000 distinct CDR3 sequences, about 27% appearing once. Deletions cut 6 bases from V and 5 bases from J, with 13 bases between. The CDR3 extends over 13 amino acids. CDR1 is ENHRY, CDR2 SYGVKD, per germline. These records were also assigned to another study, of T cells of mothers and their children. That publication notes: Each mother gave over 9.5 million TCR beta CDR3 reads; each child, about 2.8 million.

This TCR derives from a woman aged 35 to 49 in good health. Sequencing input: blood. The J gene is TRBJ1-1, the V gene TRBV10-3; weak D call: TRBD1 (5 bases). This chain's CDR3 is CAIRRDLRTEAFF. CDR3 nucleotides: TGTGCCATCAGGAGGGACTTGAGGACTGAAGCTTTCTTT.